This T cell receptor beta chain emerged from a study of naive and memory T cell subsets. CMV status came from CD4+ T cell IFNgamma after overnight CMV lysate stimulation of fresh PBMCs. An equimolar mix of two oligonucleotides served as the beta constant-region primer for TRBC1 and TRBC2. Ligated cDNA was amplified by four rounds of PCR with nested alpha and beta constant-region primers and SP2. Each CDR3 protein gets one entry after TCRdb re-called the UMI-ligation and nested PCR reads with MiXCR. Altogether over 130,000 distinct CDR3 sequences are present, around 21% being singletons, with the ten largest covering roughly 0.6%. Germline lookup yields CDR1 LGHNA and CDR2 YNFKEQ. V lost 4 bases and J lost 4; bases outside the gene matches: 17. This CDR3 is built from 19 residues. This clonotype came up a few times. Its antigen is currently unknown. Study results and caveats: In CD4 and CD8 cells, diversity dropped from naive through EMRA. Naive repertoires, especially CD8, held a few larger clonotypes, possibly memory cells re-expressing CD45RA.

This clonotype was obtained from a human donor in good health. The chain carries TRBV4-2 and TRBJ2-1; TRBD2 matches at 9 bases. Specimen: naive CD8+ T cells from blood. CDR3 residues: CASSLLTPPTSGLYNEQFF. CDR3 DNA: TGTGCCAGCAGCCTATTGACTCCCCCGACTAGCGGATTATACAATGAGCAGTTCTTC.